This TCR beta chain was profiled in a study of human T cells and chemical hapten exposure. Overall study context: The patients, most of them female, presented with alopecia areata, totalis or universalis. Study findings and constraints: Donors, who had alopecia, may show an immune response that differs from healthy people's.

This clonotype was picked up many times. Its target is not known. Time point given: pre-sensitization, week 0. The treatment is: therapeutic diphenylcyclopropenone sensitization with weekly scalp DPC. Unfractionated whole blood yielded the extracted total RNA. This CDR3 comprises 14 residues. Per germline, CDR1 SGHVS and CDR2 FQNEAQ. V lost 1 base to trimming and J lost 6 bases, with 12 bases between them. It was the library that attached unique molecular identifiers to individual cDNA molecules. In the authors' methods: A per-sample median of roughly 91,000 TCRs was observed, with a range of roughly 23,224 to 700,000. TCRdb independently ran MiXCR on the RACE reads; one entry per CDR3 protein. The V and J calls were not made by the authors but by TCRdb's processing. The sample gives roughly 56,000 distinct CDR3 sequences, 9.5% to 10% of which show up once; 8.5% to 10% is in the top ten.

This rearrangement joins TRBV7-8 to TRBJ1-1; no reliable D call. This specimen was whole blood, taken in connection with sensitization to the hapten diphenylcyclopropenone (DPC). The source is a woman aged 30 to 39 with alopecia areata. Some clones in this sample may be carry-over from other donors' samples. In DNA form, the CDR3 reads TGTGCCAGCAGCTTAGTAGGTGCTGGGGCTGAAGCTTTCTTT. Translating gives CASSLVGAGAEAFF.